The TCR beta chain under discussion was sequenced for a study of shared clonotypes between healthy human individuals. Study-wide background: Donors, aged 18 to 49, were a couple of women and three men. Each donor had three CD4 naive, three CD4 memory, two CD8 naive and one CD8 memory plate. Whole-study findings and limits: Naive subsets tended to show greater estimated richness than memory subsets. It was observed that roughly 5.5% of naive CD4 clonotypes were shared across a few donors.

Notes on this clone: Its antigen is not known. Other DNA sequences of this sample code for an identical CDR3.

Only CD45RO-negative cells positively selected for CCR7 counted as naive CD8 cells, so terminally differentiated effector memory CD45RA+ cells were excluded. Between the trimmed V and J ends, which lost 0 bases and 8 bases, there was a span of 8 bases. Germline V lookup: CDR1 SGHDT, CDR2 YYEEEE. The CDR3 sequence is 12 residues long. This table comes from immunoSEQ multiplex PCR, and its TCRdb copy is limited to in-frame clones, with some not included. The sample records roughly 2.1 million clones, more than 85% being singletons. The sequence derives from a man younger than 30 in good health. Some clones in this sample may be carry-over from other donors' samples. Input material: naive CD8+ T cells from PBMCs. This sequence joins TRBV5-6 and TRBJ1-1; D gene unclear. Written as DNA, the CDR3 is TGTGCCAGCAGCTTGGGTCGAAGAGAAGCTTTCTTT. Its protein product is CASSLGRREAFF.